Here is one T cell receptor beta chain with its context. Germline is not matched at one junction end, which may reflect a read error. This sample is part of a study of T cell responses to AZD1222 COVID-19 vaccine. Using immunoSEQ multiplex PCR, the repertoire was profiled, and TCRdb retains in-frame clones only, with some absent. Among 87,000 or so clones listed, roughly 89% were seen once. The material was peripheral blood, obtained on day 0 of AZD1222 vaccination. The sequence was obtained from an adult in good health.

CDR3 in amino acids: CASSLGLGGLETQYF. Written as DNA, the CDR3 is TGCGCCAGCAGTTTGGGACTCGGAGGTCTAGAGACCCAGTACTTC. This chain links TRBV5-1 with TRBJ2-5, with a tentative D call TRBD2 (6 bases). The germline V gene has CDR1 SGHRS and CDR2 YFSETQ. The CDR3 length is 15 residues. Looking up the rest from reference TRBV5-1 and TRBJ2-5 gives the full variable domain: KAGVTQTPRYLIKTRGQQVTLSCSPISGHRSVSWYQQTPGQGLQFLFEYFSETQRNKGNFPGRFSGRQFSNSRSEMNVSTLELGDSALYLCASSLGLGGLETQYFGPGTRLLVL.